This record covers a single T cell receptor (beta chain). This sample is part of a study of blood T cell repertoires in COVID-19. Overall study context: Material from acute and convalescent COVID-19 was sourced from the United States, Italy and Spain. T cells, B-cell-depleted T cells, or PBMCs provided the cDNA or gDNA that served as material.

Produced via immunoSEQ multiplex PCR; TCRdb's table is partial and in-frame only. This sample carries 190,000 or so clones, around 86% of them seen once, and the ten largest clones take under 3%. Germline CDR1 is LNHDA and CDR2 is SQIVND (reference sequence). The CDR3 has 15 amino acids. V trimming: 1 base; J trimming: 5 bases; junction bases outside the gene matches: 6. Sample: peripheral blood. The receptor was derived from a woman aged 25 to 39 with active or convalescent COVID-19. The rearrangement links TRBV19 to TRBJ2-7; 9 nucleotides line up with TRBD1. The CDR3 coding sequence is TGTGCCAGTAGTATAGGTGACAGGGGGGTCAACGAGCAGTACTTC. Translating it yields CASSIGDRGVNEQYF.